Listed below are T cell receptor beta chains from one sample, sequenced in a study of T-cell reconstitution after alpha-beta-depleted transplantation in children. Each CDR3 protein gets one entry after TCRdb re-called the PCR reads with MiXCR. The data show some 29,000 distinct CDR3 sequences, about 6.3% seen once. The starting material was PBMCs, mostly from graft donor cells, obtained 180 days after TCRalphabeta/CD19-depleted stem cell transplant. These receptors came from a male patient younger than 18 who had a stem cell transplant for acute myeloid leukemia, so the T cells may come from the graft donor. The CDR3 runs from the conserved cysteine through the conserved F or W. Each record gives: V gene, D gene, J gene, clone size, CDR3 protein, CDR3 DNA. D genes are given only for firm matches. Clone sizes are given selectively: once, few, many, or a class where the clone is expanded.

TRBV5-6	TRBD2	TRBJ2-4	many	CASSINLGSGRDIQYF	TGTGCCAGCAGCATAAACCTCGGGAGCGGGAGAGACATTCAGTACTTC
TRBV7-9	-	TRBJ2-1	many	CASLRLTGSYNEQFF	TGTGCCAGCCTCAGGCTAACGGGCTCCTACAATGAGCAGTTCTTC
TRBV5-4	TRBD1	TRBJ1-2	many	CATFQGGPNYGYTF	TGTGCCACCTTCCAGGGGGGGCCTAACTATGGCTACACCTTC
TRBV4-1	-	TRBJ2-5	medium-sized	CASSQYHGGVQETQYF	TGCGCCAGCAGCCAATATCACGGGGGAGTTCAAGAGACCCAGTACTTC
TRBV7-9	TRBD2	TRBJ2-4	many	CASRVHGQTGTSGSGENIQYF	TGTGCCAGCAGGGTACATGGGCAGACCGGGACTAGCGGGAGTGGTGAAAACATTCAGTACTTC
TRBV7-2	-	TRBJ2-7	many	CASSLLRRDEQYF	TGTGCCAGCAGCTTGTTACGTAGGGACGAGCAGTACTTC
TRBV5-1	TRBD1	TRBJ1-2	many	CASSLAIFGTGTYGYTF	TGCGCCAGCAGCTTGGCCATTTTCGGGACAGGTACCTATGGCTACACCTTC
TRBV20-1	TRBD1	TRBJ2-1	many	CSVPGQGVNEQFF	TGCAGTGTTCCGGGACAGGGGGTAAATGAGCAGTTCTTC
TRBV29-1	-	TRBJ1-1	many	CSALNTEAFF	TGCAGCGCCCTCAACACTGAAGCTTTCTTT
TRBV7-3	TRBD2	TRBJ2-1	many	CASSFVAGGGNEQFF	TGTGCCAGCAGCTTCGTAGCGGGGGGGGGAAATGAGCAGTTCTTC
TRBV6-2/TRBV6-3	TRBD1	TRBJ2-7	-	CASRLTGGAHEQYF	TGTGCCAGCAGGCTGACAGGGGGCGCGCACGAGCAGTACTTC
TRBV7-2	TRBD2	TRBJ2-1	many	CASRLLGRASEQFF	TGTGCCAGCAGGCTTTTGGGGAGGGCAAGTGAGCAGTTCTTC
TRBV6-2/TRBV6-3	TRBD2	TRBJ2-2	many	CASSYPSGTKSPGDTGELFF	TGTGCCAGCAGTTACCCGTCCGGGACTAAAAGCCCCGGGGACACCGGGGAGCTGTTTTTT
TRBV12-3/TRBV12-4	TRBD1	TRBJ1-4	many	CASSLMGPRGEKLFF	TGTGCCAGCAGTTTAATGGGACCCAGGGGGGAAAAACTGTTTTTT
TRBV20-1	TRBD1	TRBJ1-2	many	CSARGIGDRANYGYTF	TGCAGTGCTAGAGGGATTGGGGACAGGGCTAACTATGGCTACACCTTC
TRBV20-1	-	TRBJ1-2	many	CSARGSANYGYTF	TGCAGTGCTAGAGGAAGTGCCAACTATGGCTACACCTTC
TRBV6-5	-	TRBJ2-1	many	CASSGPYNEQFF	TGTGCCAGCAGTGGACCTTACAATGAGCAGTTCTTC
TRBV27	-	TRBJ1-5	many	CASGVGQPQMTNQPQHF	TGTGCCAGCGGGGTCGGACAGCCACAGATGACCAATCAGCCCCAGCATTTT
TRBV9	-	TRBJ1-3	many	CASSHAGGTGNTIYF	TGTGCCAGCAGCCACGCGGGGGGAACTGGAAACACCATATATTTT
TRBV24-1	-	TRBJ2-2	many	CATSDLGTGPNTGELFF	TGTGCCACCAGTGATTTGGGAACTGGCCCCAACACCGGGGAGCTGTTTTTT
TRBV12-3/TRBV12-4	-	TRBJ1-6	many	CASSFLGSYNSPLHF	TGTGCCAGCAGTTTCCTGGGTTCCTATAATTCACCCCTCCACTTT
TRBV2	-	TRBJ2-1	few	CTLRISRDLYNEQFF	TGTACCCTCCGGATCAGCAGGGACCTCTACAATGAGCAGTTCTTC
TRBV5-1	-	TRBJ1-6	many	CASSLGPEGPGSYNSPLHF	TGCGCCAGCAGCTTGGGACCTGAAGGCCCAGGCTCCTATAATTCACCCCTCCACTTT
TRBV5-5	-	TRBJ2-5	many	CASSLAVHQETQYF	TGTGCCAGCAGCTTGGCAGTACACCAAGAGACCCAGTACTTC
TRBV30	-	TRBJ1-2	few	CAWSPRFGGYTF	TGTGCCTGGAGCCCCAGGTTTGGTGGCTACACCTTC
TRBV20-1	-	TRBJ1-5	many	CSAREGQVGTHSNQPQHF	TGCAGTGCTAGAGAGGGGCAGGTGGGAACCCATAGCAATCAGCCCCAGCATTTT
TRBV7-2	-	TRBJ2-1	many	CASSTRSKGEFYNEQFF	TGTGCCAGCAGCACACGAAGCAAGGGAGAATTTTACAATGAGCAGTTCTTC
TRBV11-2	TRBD2	TRBJ2-5	many	CANTPRTSGRQETQYF	TGTGCCAATACCCCACGGACTAGCGGGAGACAAGAGACCCAGTACTTC
TRBV20-1	-	TRBJ2-7	many	CSATRGGSEQYF	TGCAGTGCTACTCGAGGGGGTTCCGAGCAGTACTTC
TRBV6-2/TRBV6-3	TRBD2	TRBJ2-1	many	CASSGTIAGNQFF	TGTGCCAGCAGTGGGACTATAGCGGGAAACCAGTTCTTC
TRBV27	TRBD2	TRBJ2-1	many	CASRLGTSGRGSYNEQFF	TGTGCCAGCAGGCTCGGGACTAGCGGGAGGGGGTCCTACAATGAGCAGTTCTTC
TRBV24-1	-	TRBJ2-5	many	CATSEHPPQETQYF	TGTGCCACCAGTGAACACCCCCCCCAAGAGACCCAGTACTTC
TRBV7-2	-	TRBJ2-7	medium-sized	CASSWGPYEQYF	TGTGCCAGCAGCTGGGGACCCTACGAGCAGTACTTC
TRBV29-1	-	TRBJ1-5	many	CSFGEGHNQPQHF	TGCAGTTTTGGTGAGGGGCACAATCAGCCCCAGCATTTT
TRBV20-1	-	TRBJ2-2	many	CSARDRVVRSLNRDTGELFF	TGCAGTGCTAGAGATAGGGTCGTCAGGTCTTTAAATCGGGACACCGGGGAGCTGTTTTTT
TRBV5-1	-	TRBJ2-2	many	CASGAAGGELFF	TGCGCCAGCGGCGCGGCAGGCGGGGAGCTGTTTTTT
TRBV5-1	TRBD1	TRBJ2-5	medium-sized	CASSTTGQETQYF	TGCGCCAGCAGCACGACAGGGCAAGAGACCCAGTACTTC
TRBV6-5	-	TRBJ1-4	many	CASSYSIGAVGKEKLFF	TGTGCCAGCAGTTACTCGATTGGTGCTGTAGGAAAGGAAAAACTGTTTTTT
TRBV7-3	-	TRBJ2-1	-	CASSPYGGEQFF	TGTGCCAGCAGCCCATACGGTGGAGAGCAGTTCTTC
TRBV9	-	TRBJ1-1	many	CASSLKGGAEAFF	TGTGCCAGCAGCCTAAAGGGGGGCGCTGAAGCTTTCTTT
TRBV20-1	-	TRBJ2-1	many	CSASPFAGDSYNEQFF	TGCAGTGCTTCACCTTTCGCGGGCGACTCCTACAATGAGCAGTTCTTC
TRBV20-1	TRBD2	TRBJ2-5	many	CSARGSGGAQTQYF	TGCAGTGCTAGAGGAAGCGGGGGGGCCCAGACCCAGTACTTC
TRBV20-1	-	TRBJ2-2	many	CSARALASPSAGELFF	TGCAGTGCTAGAGCATTGGCTAGCCCTTCTGCCGGGGAGCTGTTTTTT
TRBV28	-	TRBJ1-3	few	CASRRGGDSGNTIYF	TGTGCCAGCAGAAGAGGGGGGGACTCTGGAAACACCATATATTTT
TRBV12-3/TRBV12-4	TRBD1	TRBJ2-7	-	CACSPRGQGLGRSYEQYF	TGTGCCTGCTCCCCCCGGGGACAGGGCCTAGGTAGATCCTACGAGCAGTACTTC
TRBV29-1	-	TRBJ1-2	many	CSGYRESYGYTF	TGCAGCGGCTACAGGGAGTCCTATGGCTACACCTTC
TRBV2	-	TRBJ1-6	many	CASSGGTVNSPLHF	TGTGCCAGCAGTGGGGGGACGGTGAATTCACCCCTCCACTTT
TRBV7-8	-	TRBJ1-2	many	CASSPFDSPGYGYTF	TGTGCCAGCAGCCCCTTTGACAGCCCAGGCTATGGCTACACCTTC
TRBV6-5	-	TRBJ1-6	many	CASSYGSSPLHF	TGTGCCAGCAGTTATGGGAGTTCACCCCTCCACTTT
TRBV27	TRBD1	TRBJ2-1	many	CASSEHAGQGRNEQFF	TGTGCCAGCAGTGAACACGCGGGACAGGGTCGCAATGAGCAGTTCTTC
TRBV5-6	TRBD1	TRBJ2-7	-	CARTAGTVFYEQYF	TGTGCCAGGACCGCCGGGACAGTCTTCTACGAGCAGTACTTC
TRBV5-1	-	TRBJ2-1	many	CASSPGGIVTGEQFF	TGCGCCAGCAGCCCTGGGGGGATAGTAACTGGTGAGCAGTTCTTC
TRBV7-3	TRBD2	TRBJ2-3	many	CASSPSRLAGSTDTQYF	TGTGCCAGCAGCCCCTCCCGACTAGCGGGTAGCACAGATACGCAGTATTTT
TRBV7-2	-	TRBJ2-7	many	CASSLHTGTYEQYF	TGTGCCAGCAGCTTACATACGGGGACATACGAGCAGTACTTC